What follows is one TCR beta chain and its context. Antigen specificity is unknown. Other DNA variants within this sample encode the same CDR3. These data come from a study of STAT5B mutations in CD4+ large granular lymphocyte leukemia. Regarding the study as a whole: No patients shared main leukemic clonotypes, though roughly 25% appeared at low frequency elsewhere. 8/27 top patient clones versus 2/35 control clones were TRBV06-family. Patient CD4-sorted repertoires looked more clonal than healthy CD4+ repertoires, even without putative leukemic clones.

Original processing methods: Lowest detectable productive clonotype frequency was 2.59 x 10-5. Clones were read by immunoSEQ multiplex PCR, and TCRdb kept only the in-frame ones, dropping some. V, J and clone size are taken as reported in that table, and D and trimming were inferred from the DNA itself. The sample contains about 30,000 clones, approximately 80% of which appear only once. Per germline, CDR1 SGHNT and CDR2 YYREEE (reference sequence). The V gene end was trimmed by 2 bases and the J gene end by 2 bases; junction bases not matched to a gene: 11. The CDR3 is made up of 17 amino acids. This receptor was taken from a human donor in good health. Sequencing input: CD4+ T cells from blood buffy coats. The chain employs TRBV5-4 and TRBJ2-7, with 9 positions matching TRBD2. For the CDR3, the DNA is TGTGCCAGCAGCTTTTCCCGAAGCGGGAGGTTCCCCTACGAGCAGTACTTC. This gives the protein CASSFSRSGRFPYEQYF.